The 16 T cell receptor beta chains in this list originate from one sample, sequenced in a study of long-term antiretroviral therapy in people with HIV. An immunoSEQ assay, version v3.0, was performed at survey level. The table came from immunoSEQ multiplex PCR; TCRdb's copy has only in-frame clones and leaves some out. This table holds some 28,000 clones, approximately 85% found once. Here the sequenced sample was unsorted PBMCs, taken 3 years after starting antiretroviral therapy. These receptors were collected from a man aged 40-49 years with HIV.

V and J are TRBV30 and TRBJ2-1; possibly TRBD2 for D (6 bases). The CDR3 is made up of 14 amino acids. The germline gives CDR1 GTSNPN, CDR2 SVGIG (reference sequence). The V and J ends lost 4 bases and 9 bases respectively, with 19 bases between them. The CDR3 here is CAWTSIGSFGEQFF. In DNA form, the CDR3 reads TGTGCCTGGACTTCTATCGGGAGTTTTGGTGAGCAGTTCTTC.

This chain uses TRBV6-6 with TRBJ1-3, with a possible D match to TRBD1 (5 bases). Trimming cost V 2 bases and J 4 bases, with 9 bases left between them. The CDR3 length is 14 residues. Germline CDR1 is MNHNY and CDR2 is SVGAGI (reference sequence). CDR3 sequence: CASSYEGLGNTIYF. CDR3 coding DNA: TGTGCCAGCAGTTACGAGGGACTGGGAAACACCATATATTTT.

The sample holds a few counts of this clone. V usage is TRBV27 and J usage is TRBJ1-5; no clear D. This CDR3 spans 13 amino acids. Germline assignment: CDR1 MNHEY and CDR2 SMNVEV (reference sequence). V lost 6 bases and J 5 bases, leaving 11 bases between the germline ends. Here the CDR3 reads CASSLLGHQPQHF. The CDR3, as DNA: TGTGCCAGCAGCCTCCTGGGCCATCAGCCCCAGCATTTT.

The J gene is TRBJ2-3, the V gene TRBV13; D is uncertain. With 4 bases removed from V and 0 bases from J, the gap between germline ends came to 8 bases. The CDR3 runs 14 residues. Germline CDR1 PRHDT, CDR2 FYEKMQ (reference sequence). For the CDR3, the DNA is TGTGCCAGCAGCTCCCTTACTAGCACAGATACGCAGTATTTT. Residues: CASSSLTSTDTQYF.

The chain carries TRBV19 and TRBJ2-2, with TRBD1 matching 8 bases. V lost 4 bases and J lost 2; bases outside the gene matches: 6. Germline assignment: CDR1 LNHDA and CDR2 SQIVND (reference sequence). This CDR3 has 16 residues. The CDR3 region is CASSRTGIGNTGELFF. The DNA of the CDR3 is TGTGCCAGTAGTAGGACAGGGATCGGAAACACCGGGGAGCTGTTTTTT.

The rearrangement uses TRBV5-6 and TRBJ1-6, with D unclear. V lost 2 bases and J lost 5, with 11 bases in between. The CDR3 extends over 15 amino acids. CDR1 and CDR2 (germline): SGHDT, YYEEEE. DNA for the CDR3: TGTGCCAGCAGCTTCTCGCCGTTGGATAATTCACCCCTCCACTTT. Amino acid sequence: CASSFSPLDNSPLHF. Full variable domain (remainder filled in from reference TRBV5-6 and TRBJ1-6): DAGVTQSPTHLIKTRGQQVTLRCSPKSGHDTVSWYQQALGQGPQFIFQYYEEEERQRGNFPDRFSGHQFPNYSSELNVNALLLGDSALYLCASSFSPLDNSPLHFGNGTRLTVT.

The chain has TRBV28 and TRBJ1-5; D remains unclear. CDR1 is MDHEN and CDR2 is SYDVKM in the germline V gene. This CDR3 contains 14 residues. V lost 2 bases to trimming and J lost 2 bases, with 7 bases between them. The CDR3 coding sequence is TGTGCCAGCAGTTTAGTGGGAGGCAATCAGCCCCAGCATTTT. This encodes CASSLVGGNQPQHF.

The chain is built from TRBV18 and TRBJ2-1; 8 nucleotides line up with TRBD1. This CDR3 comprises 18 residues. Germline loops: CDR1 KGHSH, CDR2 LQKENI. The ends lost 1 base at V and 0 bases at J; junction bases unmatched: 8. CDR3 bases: TGTGCCAGCTCACCACAGGGGCAGGGGGCCTACTCCTACAATGAGCAGTTCTTC. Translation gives CASSPQGQGAYSYNEQFF.

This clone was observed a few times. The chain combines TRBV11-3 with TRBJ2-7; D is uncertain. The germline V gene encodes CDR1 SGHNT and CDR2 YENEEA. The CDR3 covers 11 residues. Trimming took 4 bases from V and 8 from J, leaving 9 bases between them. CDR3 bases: TGTGCCAGCAGCTCGGACGGACAGCAGTACTTC. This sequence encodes CASSSDGQQYF.

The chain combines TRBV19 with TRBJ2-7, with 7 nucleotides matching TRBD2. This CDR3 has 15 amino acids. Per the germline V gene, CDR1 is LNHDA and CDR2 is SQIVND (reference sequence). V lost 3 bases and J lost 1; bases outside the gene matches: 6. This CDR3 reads CASSIFGRPSYEQYF. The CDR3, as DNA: TGTGCCAGTAGTATTTTCGGGAGGCCGTCCTACGAGCAGTACTTC.

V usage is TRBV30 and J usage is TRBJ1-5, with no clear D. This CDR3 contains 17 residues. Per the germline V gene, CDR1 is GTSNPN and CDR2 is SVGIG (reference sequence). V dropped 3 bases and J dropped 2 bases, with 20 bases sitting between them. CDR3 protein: CAWSSPSAGIGNQPQHF. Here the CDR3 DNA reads TGTGCCTGGAGCTCCCCCAGTGCGGGGATTGGCAATCAGCCCCAGCATTTT.

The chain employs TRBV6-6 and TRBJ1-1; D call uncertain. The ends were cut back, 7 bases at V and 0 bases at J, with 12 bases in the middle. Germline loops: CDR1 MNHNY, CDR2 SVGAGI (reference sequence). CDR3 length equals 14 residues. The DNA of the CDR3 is TGTGCCAGCACCCAGTACAGACTGAACACTGAAGCTTTCTTT. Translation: CASTQYRLNTEAFF.

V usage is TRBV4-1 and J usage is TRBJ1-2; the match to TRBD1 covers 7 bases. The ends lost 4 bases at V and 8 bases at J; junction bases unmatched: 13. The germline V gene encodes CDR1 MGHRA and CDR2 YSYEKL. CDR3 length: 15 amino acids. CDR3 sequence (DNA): TGCGCCAGCAGCCCTTCAGGGGGACCCATAAAGGGCTACACCTTC. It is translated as CASSPSGGPIKGYTF.

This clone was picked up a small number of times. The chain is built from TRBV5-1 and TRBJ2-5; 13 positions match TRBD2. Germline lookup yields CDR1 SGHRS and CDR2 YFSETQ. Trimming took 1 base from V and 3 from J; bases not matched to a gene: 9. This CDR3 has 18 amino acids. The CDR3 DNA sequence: TGCGCCAGCAGCTTGTGGGGGACTAGCGGGAACGCAGAAGAGACCCAGTACTTC. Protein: CASSLWGTSGNAEETQYF.

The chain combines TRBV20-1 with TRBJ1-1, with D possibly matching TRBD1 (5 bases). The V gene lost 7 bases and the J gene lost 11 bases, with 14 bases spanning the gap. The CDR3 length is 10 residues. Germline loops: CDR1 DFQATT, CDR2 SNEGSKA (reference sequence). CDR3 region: CSGERDVAFF. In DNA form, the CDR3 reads TGCAGTGGCGAGCGGGACGTTGCTTTCTTT.

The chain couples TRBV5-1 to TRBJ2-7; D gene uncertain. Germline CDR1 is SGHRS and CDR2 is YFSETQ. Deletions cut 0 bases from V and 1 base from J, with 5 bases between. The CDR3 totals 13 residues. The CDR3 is CASSLVGSYEQYF. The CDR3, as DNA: TGCGCCAGCAGCTTGGTAGGATCCTACGAGCAGTACTTC.